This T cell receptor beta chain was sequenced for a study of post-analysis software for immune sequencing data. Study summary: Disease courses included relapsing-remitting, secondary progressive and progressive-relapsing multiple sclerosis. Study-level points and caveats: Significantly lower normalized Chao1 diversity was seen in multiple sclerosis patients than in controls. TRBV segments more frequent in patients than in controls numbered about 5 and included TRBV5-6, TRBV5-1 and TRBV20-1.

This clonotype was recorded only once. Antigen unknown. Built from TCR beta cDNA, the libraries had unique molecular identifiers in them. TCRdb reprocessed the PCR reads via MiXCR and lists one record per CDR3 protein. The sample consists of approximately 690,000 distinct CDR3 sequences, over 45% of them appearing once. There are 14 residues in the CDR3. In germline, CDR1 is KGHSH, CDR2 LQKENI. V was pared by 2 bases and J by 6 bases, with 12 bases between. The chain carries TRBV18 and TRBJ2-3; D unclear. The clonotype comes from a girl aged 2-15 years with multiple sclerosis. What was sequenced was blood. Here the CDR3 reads CASSPTTKSDTQYF. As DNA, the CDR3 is TGTGCCAGCTCACCAACTACCAAGTCGGATACGCAGTATTTT. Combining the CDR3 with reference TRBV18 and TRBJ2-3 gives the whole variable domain NAGVMQNPRHLVRRRGQEARLRCSPMKGHSHVYWYRQLPEEGLKFMVYLQKENIIDESGMPKERFSAEFPKEGPSILRIQQVVRGDSAAYFCASSPTTKSDTQYFGPGTRLTVL.